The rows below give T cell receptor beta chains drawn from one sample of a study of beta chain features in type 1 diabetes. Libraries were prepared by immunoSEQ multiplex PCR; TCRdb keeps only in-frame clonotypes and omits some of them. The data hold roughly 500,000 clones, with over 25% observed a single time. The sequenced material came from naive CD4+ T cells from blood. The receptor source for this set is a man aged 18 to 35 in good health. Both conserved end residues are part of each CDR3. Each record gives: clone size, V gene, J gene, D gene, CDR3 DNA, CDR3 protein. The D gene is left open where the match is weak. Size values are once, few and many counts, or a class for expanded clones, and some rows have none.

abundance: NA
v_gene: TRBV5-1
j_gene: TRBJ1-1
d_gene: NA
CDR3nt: TGCGCCAGCAGCTTGGAGATCACGATGACTGAAGCTTTCTTT
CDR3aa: CASSLEITMTEAFF

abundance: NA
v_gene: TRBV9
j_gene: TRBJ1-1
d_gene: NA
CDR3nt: TGTGCCAGCAGCACACAGCCAATGGACACTGAAGCTTTCTTT
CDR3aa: CASSTQPMDTEAFF

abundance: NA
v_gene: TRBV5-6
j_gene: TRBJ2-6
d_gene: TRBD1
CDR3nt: TGTGCCAGCAGCCCAAGGACAGGGAGGCCTGGGGCCAACGTCCTGACTTTC
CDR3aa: CASSPRTGRPGANVLTF

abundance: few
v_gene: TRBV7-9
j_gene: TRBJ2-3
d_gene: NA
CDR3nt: TGTGCCAGCAGCTCCGCTTCCCGTGGACTTTACACAGATACGCAGTATTTT
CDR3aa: CASSSASRGLYTDTQYF

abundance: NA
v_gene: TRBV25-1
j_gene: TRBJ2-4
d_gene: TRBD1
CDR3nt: TGTGCCAGCAGTCGACCAACAGGGGGAAACATTCAGTACTTC
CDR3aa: CASSRPTGGNIQYF

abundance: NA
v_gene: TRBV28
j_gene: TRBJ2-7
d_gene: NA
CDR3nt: TGTGCCAGCAGCTCCCCCGGGCGCGAGCAGTACTTC
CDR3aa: CASSSPGREQYF

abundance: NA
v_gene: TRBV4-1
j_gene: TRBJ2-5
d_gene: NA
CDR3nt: TGCGCCAGCAGCCAAGAAGGGTCCCTCTCGGGGGAGACCCAGTACTTC
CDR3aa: CASSQEGSLSGETQYF

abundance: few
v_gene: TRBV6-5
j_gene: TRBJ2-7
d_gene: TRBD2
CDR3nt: TGTGCCAGCAGTTACTCGACGGGGGGCGAGCAGTACTTC
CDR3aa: CASSYSTGGEQYF

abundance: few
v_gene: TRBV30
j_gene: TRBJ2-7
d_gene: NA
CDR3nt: TGTGCCTGGAGTGTACTGGCTCGCCGGGACGAGCAGTACTTC
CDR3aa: CAWSVLARRDEQYF

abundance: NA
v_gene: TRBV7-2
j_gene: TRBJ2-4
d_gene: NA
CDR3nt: TGTGCCAGCAGCTTAGGAGTGGCTCAGGGAAACATTCAGTACTTC
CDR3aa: CASSLGVAQGNIQYF

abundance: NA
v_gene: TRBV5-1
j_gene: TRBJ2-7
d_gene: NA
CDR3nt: TGCGCCAGCAGCTTGGTTTGGACGACAGAGCAGTACTTC
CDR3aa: CASSLVWTTEQYF

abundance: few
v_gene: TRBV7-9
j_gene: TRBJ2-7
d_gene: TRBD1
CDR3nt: TGTGCCAGCAGCTTAAGGGGACAGAGTTCCTACGAGCAGTACTTC
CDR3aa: CASSLRGQSSYEQYF

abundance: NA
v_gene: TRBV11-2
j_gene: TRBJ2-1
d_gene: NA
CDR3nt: TGTGCCAGCAGCCGGCTTTTCTCTTCCGATGAGCAGTTCTTC
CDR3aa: CASSRLFSSDEQFF

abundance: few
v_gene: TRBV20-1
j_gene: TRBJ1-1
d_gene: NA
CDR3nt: TGCAGTGCTAGGGTGAACACTGAAGCTTTCTTT
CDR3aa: CSARVNTEAFF

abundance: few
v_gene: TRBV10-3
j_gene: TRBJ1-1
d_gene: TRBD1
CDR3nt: TGTGCCATCAGTGTACAGGGGTCGAACACTGAAGCTTTCTTT
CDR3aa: CAISVQGSNTEAFF

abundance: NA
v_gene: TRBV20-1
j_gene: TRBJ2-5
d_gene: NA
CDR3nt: TGCAGTGCTACAGAGGAAGAGACCCAGTACTTC
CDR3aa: CSATEEETQYF

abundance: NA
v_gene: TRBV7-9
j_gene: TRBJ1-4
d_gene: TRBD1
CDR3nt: TGTGACAGCAGCTTAGCGAGGGGGCTGAGTGAAAAACTGTTTTTT
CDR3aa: CDSSLARGLSEKLFF

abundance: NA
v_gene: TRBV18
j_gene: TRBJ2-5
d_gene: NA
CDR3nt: TGTGCCAGCTCACCACCGACGAGGGTAGGGACCCAGTACTTC
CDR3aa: CASSPPTRVGTQYF

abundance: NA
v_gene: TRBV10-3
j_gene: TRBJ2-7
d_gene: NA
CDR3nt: TGTGCCATCAGTGAAGGGGCTTACGAGCAGTACTTC
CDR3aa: CAISEGAYEQYF

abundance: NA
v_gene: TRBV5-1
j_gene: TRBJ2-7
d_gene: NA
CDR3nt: TGCGCCAGCAGCTGGCGGGCTAGCGCTGACGAGCAGTACTTC
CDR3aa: CASSWRASADEQYF

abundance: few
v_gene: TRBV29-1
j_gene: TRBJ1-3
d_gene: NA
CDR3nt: TGCAGCGTTGGAGTCCAGGGAAACACCATATATTTT
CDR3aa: CSVGVQGNTIYF

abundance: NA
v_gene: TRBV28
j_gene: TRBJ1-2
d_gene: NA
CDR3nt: TGTGCCAGCAGTTGGGCCCGAACTGGCTACACCTTC
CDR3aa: CASSWARTGYTF

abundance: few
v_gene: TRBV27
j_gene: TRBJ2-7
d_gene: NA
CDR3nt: TGTGCCAGCAGTTTTCTCGGGGGCCGACGAAACACATACGAGCAGTACTTC
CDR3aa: CASSFLGGRRNTYEQYF

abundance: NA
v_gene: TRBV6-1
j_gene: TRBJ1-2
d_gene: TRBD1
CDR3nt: TGTGCCAGCAGCAAGGGACAGGGCTCATATGGCTACACCTTC
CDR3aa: CASSKGQGSYGYTF

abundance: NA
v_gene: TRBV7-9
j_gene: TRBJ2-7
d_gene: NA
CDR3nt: TGTGCCAGCAGCCTTACAGGGTACTCCTACGAGCAGTACTTC
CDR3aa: CASSLTGYSYEQYF

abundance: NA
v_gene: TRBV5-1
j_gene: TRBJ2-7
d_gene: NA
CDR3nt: TGCGCCAGCAGCTTGGACGTACCTCTCTACGAGCAGTACTTC
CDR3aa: CASSLDVPLYEQYF

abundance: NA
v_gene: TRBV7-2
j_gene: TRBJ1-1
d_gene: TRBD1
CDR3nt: TGTGCCAGCAGCTTAAGGCCACTGGGACAGGCGAACACTGAAGCTTTCTTT
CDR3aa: CASSLRPLGQANTEAFF

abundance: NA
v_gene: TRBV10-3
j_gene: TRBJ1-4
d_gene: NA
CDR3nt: TGTGCCATCAGTGAGCAGGGTTCCTTTCAAAAACTGTTTTTT
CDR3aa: CAISEQGSFQKLFF

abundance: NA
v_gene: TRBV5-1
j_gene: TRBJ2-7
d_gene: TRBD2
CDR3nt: TGCGCCAGCAGCTCCTTAGCGGGAGGGCCGGACGAGCAGTACTTC
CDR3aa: CASSSLAGGPDEQYF

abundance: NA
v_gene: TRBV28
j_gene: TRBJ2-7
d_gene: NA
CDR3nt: TGTGCCAGCAGTTTAGTAGCACCCGCCCACTACGAGCAGTACTTC
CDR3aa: CASSLVAPAHYEQYF

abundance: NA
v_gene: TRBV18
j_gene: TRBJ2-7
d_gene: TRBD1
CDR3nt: TGTGCCAGCTCACCACGGCAGCCAGTGTTCTCAGACAGGGAATACTACGAGCAGTACTTC
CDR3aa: CASSPRQPVFSDREYYEQYF

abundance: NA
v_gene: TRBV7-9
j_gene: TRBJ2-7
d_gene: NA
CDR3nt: TGTGCCAGCACCTCAGAGGCGGGTCTCTCCTACGAGCAGTACTTC
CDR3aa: CASTSEAGLSYEQYF

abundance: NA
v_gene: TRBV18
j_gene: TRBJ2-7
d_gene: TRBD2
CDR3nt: TGTGCCAGCTCACATGAAGCGGGAGCGTGGGACGAGCAGTACTTC
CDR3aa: CASSHEAGAWDEQYF

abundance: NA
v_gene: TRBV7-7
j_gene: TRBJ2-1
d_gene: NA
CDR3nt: TGTGCTAGCAGCTCCTCGGCGGGAACATCCTACAATGAGCAGTTCTTC
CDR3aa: CASSSSAGTSYNEQFF

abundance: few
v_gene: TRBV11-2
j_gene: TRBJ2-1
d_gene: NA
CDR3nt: TGTGCCAGCAGCGCAGACACCGACAATGAGCAGTTCTTC
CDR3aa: CASSADTDNEQFF

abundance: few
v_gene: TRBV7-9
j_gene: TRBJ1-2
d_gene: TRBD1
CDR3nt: TGTGCCAGCAGCTGGGACAGGGGGGACTATGGCTACACCTTC
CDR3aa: CASSWDRGDYGYTF

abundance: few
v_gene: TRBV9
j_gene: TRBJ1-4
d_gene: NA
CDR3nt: TGTGCCAGCAGCGTAGCTCAGGGTACTAATGAAAAACTGTTTTTT
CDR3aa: CASSVAQGTNEKLFF

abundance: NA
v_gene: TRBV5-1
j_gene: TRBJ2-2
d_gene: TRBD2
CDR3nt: TGCGCCAGCAGTCTAGCGGAGGGCACCGGGGAGCTGTTTTTT
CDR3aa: CASSLAEGTGELFF

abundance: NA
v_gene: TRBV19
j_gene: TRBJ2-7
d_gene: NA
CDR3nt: TGTGCCAGTAGTCGGCAGGGCTCCGAGCAGTACTTC
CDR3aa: CASSRQGSEQYF

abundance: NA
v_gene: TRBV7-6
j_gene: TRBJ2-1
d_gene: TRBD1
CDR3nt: TGTGCCAGCAGCGACTCCATTGTAGGGGGCCACAATGAGCAGTTCTTC
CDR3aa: CASSDSIVGGHNEQFF

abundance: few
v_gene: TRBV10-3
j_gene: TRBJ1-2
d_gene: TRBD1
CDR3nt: TGTGCCATCAGTACTGGACAGGGGGACTATGGCTACACCTTC
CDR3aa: CAISTGQGDYGYTF

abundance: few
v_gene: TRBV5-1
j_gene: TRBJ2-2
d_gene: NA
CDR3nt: TGCGCCTCCCGCATTTGGGCGGACACCGGGGAGCTGTTTTTT
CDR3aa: CASRIWADTGELFF

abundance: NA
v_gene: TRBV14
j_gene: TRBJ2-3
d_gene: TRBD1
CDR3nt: TGTGCCAGCAGCACAGGGGGCTACACAGATACGCAGTATTTT
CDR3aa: CASSTGGYTDTQYF

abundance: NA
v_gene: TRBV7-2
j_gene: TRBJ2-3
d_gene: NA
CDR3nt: TGTGCCAGCAGCTTAACTAGCCGGGTGGCGCAGTATTTT
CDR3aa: CASSLTSRVAQYF

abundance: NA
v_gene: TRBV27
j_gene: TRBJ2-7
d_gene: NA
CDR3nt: TGTGCCAGCAGTTACATGAAGGACGGACCGTACGAGCAGTACTTC
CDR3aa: CASSYMKDGPYEQYF

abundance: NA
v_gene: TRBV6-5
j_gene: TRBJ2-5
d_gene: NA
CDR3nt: TGTGCCAGCAGCCACAGGGAGGAGACCCAGTACTTC
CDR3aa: CASSHREETQYF

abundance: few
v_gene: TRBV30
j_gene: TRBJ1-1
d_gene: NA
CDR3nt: TGTGCCTGGAGCCCAGGGGAGGGAGCTTTCTTT
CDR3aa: CAWSPGEGAFF

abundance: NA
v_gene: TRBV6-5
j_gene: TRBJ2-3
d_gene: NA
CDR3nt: TGTGCCAGCAGTTATTCGGCTAACACAGATACGCAGTATTTT
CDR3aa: CASSYSANTDTQYF

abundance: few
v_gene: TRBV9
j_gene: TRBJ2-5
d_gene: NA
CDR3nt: TGTGCCAGCAGCGTCAGAGCGGAGGAGACCCAGTACTTC
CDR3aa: CASSVRAEETQYF

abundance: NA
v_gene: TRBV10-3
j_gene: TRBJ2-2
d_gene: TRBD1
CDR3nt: TGTGCCATCAGTTTCGACAGGGTGGGCACCGGGGAGCTGTTTTTT
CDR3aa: CAISFDRVGTGELFF

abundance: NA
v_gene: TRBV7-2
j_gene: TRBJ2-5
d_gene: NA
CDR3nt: TGTGCCAGCAGCTTACGCAGACAAGAGACCCAGTACTTC
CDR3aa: CASSLRRQETQYF